Listed below are T cell receptor beta chains from one sample, sequenced in a study of breast tumors, draining lymph nodes, adjacent tissues. TCRdb independently ran MiXCR on the multiplex PCR reads; one entry per CDR3 protein. The table lists around 290,000 distinct CDR3 sequences, about 33% of them singletons, with about 1% in the top ten. The sample taken for sequencing was axillary lymph node tissue. The receptors here all came from a female donor with breast cancer. Some clones in this sample may be carry-over from other donors' samples. The CDR3 runs from the conserved cysteine through the conserved F or W. D genes are given only for firm matches. The listing skips clone size in some rows; elsewhere it reads once, few, many or a size class.

13	TRBD1	TRBV12-3/TRBV12-4	TRBJ1-6	-	TGTGCCAGCAGGGGAACAGGGGGCTCATCCCTCCACTTT	CASRGTGGSSLHF
16	TRBD1	TRBV12-3/TRBV12-4	TRBJ2-2	many	TGTGCCAGCAGCCCGATTCCGGGACAGGGGAACGGGGAGCTGTTTTTT	CASSPIPGQGNGELFF
14	-	TRBV7-9	TRBJ1-5	many	TGTGCCAGCAGCTTAGACAGTAGCAATCAGCCCCAGCATTTT	CASSLDSSNQPQHF
18	-	TRBV12-5	TRBJ1-1	-	TGTGCCAGCAGTTTAGAATCTCCAACTGCGGGCTATAACACTGAAGCTTTCTTT	CASSLESPTAGYNTEAFF
15	-	TRBV12-3/TRBV12-4	TRBJ1-4	-	TGTGCCAGCAGTTGCGCGGGGGGAGGGAGGGAAAAACTGTTTTTT	CASSCAGGGREKLFF
15	TRBD1	TRBV20-1	TRBJ1-2	many	TGCAGTGCTAGAGACAGGGGGAGGACCAACTATGGCTACACCTTC	CSARDRGRTNYGYTF
14	TRBD1	TRBV6-1	TRBJ2-5	few	TGTGCCAGCAGCTTAAACAGGGGGGCGGAGACCCAGTACTTC	CASSLNRGAETQYF
17	TRBD1	TRBV20-1	TRBJ2-7	many	TGCAGTGCTAGAGGAGTAGTTGAGGGGACAGGCAAATACGAGCAGTACTTC	CSARGVVEGTGKYEQYF
15	TRBD2	TRBV5-4	TRBJ2-5	-	TGTGCCAGCAGCTCCCCTAGCGGGCCGGGGGAGGCCCAGTACTTC	CASSSPSGPGEAQYF
11	-	TRBV12-3/TRBV12-4	TRBJ2-3	-	TGTGCCAGCAGAGTCGTGGGGGAGCAGTATTTT	CASRVVGEQYF
15	TRBD1	TRBV10-2	TRBJ2-1	-	TGTGCCAGCTCAGGACAGGGAAGCTCCTACAATGAGCAGTTCTTC	CASSGQGSSYNEQFF
14	-	TRBV28	TRBJ2-1	few	TGTGCCAGCAGCAGCCCACCGACTAGCAATGAGCAGTTCTTC	CASSSPPTSNEQFF
16	TRBD2	TRBV15	TRBJ2-7	many	TGTGCCACCAGCAGAGCGTTTACTAGCGGGAGTCGTGAGCAGTACTTC	CATSRAFTSGSREQYF
17	-	TRBV12-3/TRBV12-4	TRBJ1-6	-	TGTGCCAGCAGACCTCGACTAGCGGGAGCCTATAATTCACCCCTCCACTTT	CASRPRLAGAYNSPLHF
15	-	TRBV24-1	TRBJ2-1	many	TGTGCCACCAGTGAGACCGGGACCAGGTGGGATGAGCAGTTCTTC	CATSETGTRWDEQFF
13	-	TRBV24-1	TRBJ2-1	-	TGTGCCACCAGTGATTTGGAGAACAATGAGCAGTTCTTC	CATSDLENNEQFF
15	TRBD2	TRBV7-9	TRBJ2-5	many	TGTGCCAGCAGCGCCAGCGGGAGGGGTTTAGAGACCCAGTACTTC	CASSASGRGLETQYF
13	-	TRBV10-3	TRBJ2-7	many	TGTGCCATCAGTGAGTCGTACTACACGTGGCAGTACTTC	CAISESYYTWQYF
12	TRBD1	TRBV24-1	TRBJ2-1	many	TGTGCCACCGGGACAGCCATGGATGAGCAGTTCTTC	CATGTAMDEQFF
13	-	TRBV29-1	TRBJ2-5	many	TGCAGCGTTGATGGTGCGGGCGAGGAGACCCAGTACTTC	CSVDGAGEETQYF
17	TRBD1	TRBV12-3/TRBV12-4	TRBJ2-6	many	TGTGCCAGCAGAAACCGGGACAGCAACTCTGGGGCCAACGTCCTGACTTTC	CASRNRDSNSGANVLTF
13	TRBD1	TRBV2	TRBJ2-7	many	TGTGCCAGCCACCGGGACAGGGGATACGAGCAGTACTTC	CASHRDRGYEQYF
14	-	TRBV29-1	TRBJ1-5	-	TGCAGCGTTCCCCCTGTGGGGGGATCGGAGCCCCAGCATTTT	CSVPPVGGSEPQHF
16	-	TRBV19	TRBJ2-2	many	TGTGCCAGTAGTATCTCCGTCGGGAGGAACACCGGGGAGCTGTTTTTT	CASSISVGRNTGELFF
14	-	TRBV11-2	TRBJ2-3	many	TGTGCCTCGGCCCAAATGGCGTTGACGAATACGCAGTATTTT	CASAQMALTNTQYF